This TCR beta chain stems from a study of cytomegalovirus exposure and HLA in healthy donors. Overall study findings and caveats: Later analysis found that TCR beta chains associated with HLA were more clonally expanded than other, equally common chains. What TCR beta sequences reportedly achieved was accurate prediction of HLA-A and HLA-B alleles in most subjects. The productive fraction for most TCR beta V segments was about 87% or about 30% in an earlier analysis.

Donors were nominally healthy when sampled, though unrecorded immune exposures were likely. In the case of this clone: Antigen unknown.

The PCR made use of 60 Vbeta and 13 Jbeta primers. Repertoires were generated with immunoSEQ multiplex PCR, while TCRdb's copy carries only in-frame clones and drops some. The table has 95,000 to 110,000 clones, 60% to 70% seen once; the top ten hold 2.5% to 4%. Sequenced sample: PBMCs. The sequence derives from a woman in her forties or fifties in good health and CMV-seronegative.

The CDR3 spells CASSYPGTGLYYTEAFF. Here the CDR3 DNA reads TGTGCCAGCAGTTACCCTGGGACAGGCCTCTATTACACTGAAGCTTTCTTT. The rearrangement links TRBV2 to TRBJ1-1, with 8 bases that match TRBD1. The trim removed 5 bases at V and 3 bases at J, leaving 14 bases unmatched. Germline CDR1 and CDR2: SNHLY and FYNNEI. CDR3 length equals 17 residues.